Listed below are T cell receptor beta chains from one sample, sequenced in a study of T cell repertoires in cytomegalovirus infection. These receptors' antigens are unknown. TCRdb itself ran the reads through MiXCR, one entry per CDR3 protein. The table shows approximately 590,000 distinct CDR3 sequences, with roughly 42% occurring only once. Sequencing was performed on cultured PBMCs, taken from culture after CMV antigen stimulation. Receptor source: a human donor in good health (CMV status not recorded). Some clones in this sample may be carry-over from other donors' samples. Both conserved end residues are part of each CDR3. The D gene is left open where the match is weak. Not all rows give a size; the values are once, few, many and, for expanded clones, a class.

>.|TRBV7-2|.|TRBJ2-4
TGTGCCAGCAGCTCCACGCGGGATGGCATTCAGTACTTC
CASSSTRDGIQYF
>few|TRBV7-2|TRBD2|TRBJ2-3
TGTGCCAGCAGCTTAGGGGGGGGTCTTAGCACAGATACGCAGTATTTT
CASSLGGGLSTDTQYF
>.|TRBV7-8|TRBD1|TRBJ1-1
TGTGCCAGCAGCAGGGACAGGGTTGACACTGAAGCTTTCTTT
CASSRDRVDTEAFF
>.|TRBV6-1|.|TRBJ2-7
TGTGCCAGCAGTGAAGCAGTTCTCACCTACGAGCAGTACTTC
CASSEAVLTYEQYF
>.|TRBV6-6|.|TRBJ2-7
TGTGCCAGCAGCCTCAAGACAGCAAAGTCCCCCTACGAGCAGTACTTC
CASSLKTAKSPYEQYF
>.|TRBV12-3/TRBV12-4|.|TRBJ2-7
TGTGCCAGCAGTTATTATGGGGTGGAAGAGCAGTACTTC
CASSYYGVEEQYF
>.|TRBV20-1|.|TRBJ2-5
TGCAGTGGGGCAGGGGAGGAGACCCAGTACTTC
CSGAGEETQYF
>few|TRBV27|.|TRBJ1-2
TGTGCCAGCAGTCCTTACCTCACGGAACAGGGCTATGGCTACACCTTC
CASSPYLTEQGYGYTF
>few|TRBV19|.|TRBJ1-1
TGTGCCAGTAGCTCGTGGGACATACCTGAAGCTTTCTTT
CASSSWDIPEAFF
>.|TRBV7-4|.|TRBJ2-5
TGTGCCAGCAGCCTTGTCGTTGGGCCGGAGACCCAGTACTTC
CASSLVVGPETQYF
>once|TRBV19|.|TRBJ1-1
TGTGCCAGTAGTAAAGGGGGGCGGTTTGGGAGCACTGAAGCTTTCTTT
CASSKGGRFGSTEAFF
>.|TRBV7-2|.|TRBJ2-2
TGTGCCAGCAGCCTCATGCCTTTCAAGAACACCGGGGAGCTGTTTTTT
CASSLMPFKNTGELFF
>.|TRBV7-9|.|TRBJ2-1
TGTGCCAGCAGCTTAGCGCGTACGGGTGGTGAGCAGTTCTTC
CASSLARTGGEQFF
>.|TRBV20-1|.|TRBJ2-5
TGCAGTGGCAAGGGGGGAAGAGAGACCCAGTACTTC
CSGKGGRETQYF
>.|TRBV7-2|.|TRBJ2-1
TGTGCCAGCAGCTTGTCACGGGAGCAGTTCTTC
CASSLSREQFF
>.|TRBV12-3/TRBV12-4|.|TRBJ1-5
TGTGCCAGCAGATTCCAAGGGGGGGCAGGGGGCAATCAGCCCCAGCATTTT
CASRFQGGAGGNQPQHF
>few|TRBV4-3|TRBD2|TRBJ2-5
TGCGCCAGCAGCCAAGATCTAGCGGGGGGGACCCAGTACTTC
CASSQDLAGGTQYF
>.|TRBV7-6|.|TRBJ1-2
TGTGCCAGCAGCTTAGGAGGCTTCCGCCTCTATGGCTACACCTTC
CASSLGGFRLYGYTF
>.|TRBV7-2|.|TRBJ2-5
TGTGCCAGCAGCCAGAGATCAGAGACCCAGTACTTC
CASSQRSETQYF
>.|TRBV18|TRBD1|TRBJ1-3
TGTGCCAGCTCACCTTTCCCGACAGGGGCAGCCGGAAACACCATATATTTT
CASSPFPTGAAGNTIYF
>.|TRBV11-2|.|TRBJ1-1
TGTGCCAGCAGCTTAGAGCCCTCAGGGACTGAAGCTTTCTTT
CASSLEPSGTEAFF
>.|TRBV7-9|.|TRBJ1-5
TGTGCCAGCAGCCGATGGGCAGGGGGCAATCAGCCCCAGCATTTT
CASSRWAGGNQPQHF
>.|TRBV6-2/TRBV6-3|.|TRBJ1-5
TGTGCCAGCAGTTACGGATACAATCAGCCCCAGCATTTT
CASSYGYNQPQHF
>.|TRBV12-3/TRBV12-4|.|TRBJ1-2
TGTGCCAGCAGTTTCTCAGACAGGCCATTCTATGGCTACACCTTC
CASSFSDRPFYGYTF
>few|TRBV7-9|TRBD1|TRBJ2-7
TGTGCCAGCAGACCCGGACAGGACGTTCCGTACGAGCAGTACTTC
CASRPGQDVPYEQYF
>few|TRBV7-6|TRBD2|TRBJ2-3
TGTGCCAGCAGCTTAGCCGGAGCGGGAGCGGGAGATACGCAGTATTTT
CASSLAGAGAGDTQYF
>few|TRBV19|.|TRBJ2-3
TGTGCCAGTAGGTCCGTTGGGGGGTCATCAGATACGCAGTATTTT
CASRSVGGSSDTQYF
>once|TRBV11-2|.|TRBJ2-5
TGTGCCAGCAGCTTAGATCCAGGGGGGGGGGTCGAGACCCAGTACTTC
CASSLDPGGGVETQYF
>.|TRBV19|TRBD2|TRBJ2-2
TGTGCCAGTATCGGGAGGACGAACACCGGGGAGCTGTTTTTT
CASIGRTNTGELFF
>many|TRBV7-8|.|TRBJ2-3
TGTGCCAGCAGCTTGACCGCCACAGATACGCAGTATTTT
CASSLTATDTQYF
>few|TRBV6-1|.|TRBJ2-7
TGTGCCAGCACCGGGAGGATGGCAGGGGGCTACGAGCAGTACTTC
CASTGRMAGGYEQYF
>many|TRBV7-8|.|TRBJ1-4
TGTGCCAGCAGCCGATTGTACGGGGGCGTGAGTGAAAAACTGTTTTTT
CASSRLYGGVSEKLFF
>.|TRBV7-6|.|TRBJ2-7
TGTGCCAGCAGCCTCGATAGAGGGAAACTAACCTACGAGCAGTACTTC
CASSLDRGKLTYEQYF
>.|TRBV30|.|TRBJ2-1
TGTGCCTGGAGCTCCGGGAGTGGGTCCTACAATGAGCAGTTCTTC
CAWSSGSGSYNEQFF
>.|TRBV20-1|TRBD2|TRBJ2-3
TGCAGTGCTAATGGGCTAGCGGGGGGGGGGGATACGCAGTATTTT
CSANGLAGGGDTQYF
>many|TRBV7-8|.|TRBJ2-7
TGTGCCAGCAGCTTTCTCGAGACACCCTTAGCCTACGAGCAGTACTTC
CASSFLETPLAYEQYF
>few|TRBV19|TRBD1|TRBJ1-2
TGTGCCAGTAGTACCGACAGGGACTATGGCTACACCTTC
CASSTDRDYGYTF
>.|TRBV11-2|TRBD1|TRBJ1-1
TGTGCCAGCAGCCCCAGGACAGGGGGCGTCGGGAACACTGAAGCTTTCTTT
CASSPRTGGVGNTEAFF
>few|TRBV18|.|TRBJ2-7
TGTGCCAGCTCACCACCGGACTCCTACGAGCAGTACTTC
CASSPPDSYEQYF
>.|TRBV6-1|.|TRBJ2-2
TGTGCCAGCAGTCGCGAAGGGGGGACCGGGGAGCTGTTTTTT
CASSREGGTGELFF
>.|TRBV6-5|TRBD2|TRBJ2-1
TGTGCCAGCAGTTACTCGATTAGCGGGAGTGGCAATGAGCAGTTCTTC
CASSYSISGSGNEQFF
>.|TRBV7-2|.|TRBJ2-3
TGTGCCAGCAGCTCCTACGAGGATACGCAGTATTTT
CASSSYEDTQYF
>few|TRBV12-3/TRBV12-4|.|TRBJ2-3
TGTGCCAGCGGGACCCCCTCGGGTACGCAGTATTTT
CASGTPSGTQYF
>.|TRBV5-4|TRBD2|TRBJ2-3
TGTGCCAGCAGCCCGGGAGCGGGAGCGATGGATACGCAGTATTTT
CASSPGAGAMDTQYF
>few|TRBV7-2|.|TRBJ2-5
TGTGCCAGCAGCTTAGCGGCACTAACGCAAGAGACCCAGTACTTC
CASSLAALTQETQYF
>few|TRBV7-9|.|TRBJ1-5
TGTGCCAGCAGCTTAACGGGGGGCGGCTATCAGCCCCAGCATTTT
CASSLTGGGYQPQHF
>few|TRBV7-2|.|TRBJ2-5
TGTGCCAGCAGCTTAGAGGCTAGCAGAGAGACCCAGTACTTC
CASSLEASRETQYF
>.|TRBV6-6|.|TRBJ2-5
TGTGCCAGCTCTCGCGGGACGTACCAAGAGACCCAGTACTTC
CASSRGTYQETQYF
>.|TRBV12-5|.|TRBJ2-3
TGTGCTAGTGGTTCCGGGGGCTGGGCACCAGATACGCAGTATTTT
CASGSGGWAPDTQYF
>.|TRBV7-9|.|TRBJ2-6
TGTGCCAGCAGCCGGACGACTGGGGCCAACGTCCTGACTTTC
CASSRTTGANVLTF
>.|TRBV6-8|TRBD1|TRBJ2-1
TGTGCCAGCAGTCTGGGACAGACACGCATAAATGAGCAGTTCTTC
CASSLGQTRINEQFF
>.|TRBV20-1|.|TRBJ2-1
TGCAGTGTGCAGGGTTCCTACAATGAGCAGTTCTTC
CSVQGSYNEQFF
>many|TRBV7-8|.|TRBJ2-4
TGTGCCAGCAGCCCCCTTAGCGGACAGGCCAAAAACATTCAGTACTTC
CASSPLSGQAKNIQYF
>.|TRBV5-3|.|TRBJ1-2
TGTGCCAGCAGCTTGGCGTTGGGGCAAGCCGGCTACACCTTC
CASSLALGQAGYTF
>.|TRBV5-4|.|TRBJ1-2
TGTGCCAGCAGGGCCTTCGGCCGGGCGGGCTACACCTTC
CASRAFGRAGYTF